This T cell receptor (beta chain) was sequenced for a study of early T cells in non-severe SARS-CoV-2 infection. TCRdb reprocessed the 5' RACE reads with MiXCR, giving one entry per CDR3 protein. The data contain some 21,000 distinct CDR3 sequences, roughly 5.3% of them singletons. Trimming stripped 1 base from V and 5 bases from J, with 21 bases between. Germline CDR1 reads LNHNV; CDR2 reads YYDKDF (reference sequence). This CDR3 contains 18 residues. The chain employs TRBV15 and TRBJ2-1; maybe TRBD1 (6 bases). Sequenced: whole blood. The sequence derives from an adult who was a healthcare worker with PCR-confirmed SARS-CoV-2 infection or an uninfected control (not recorded which). The chain's CDR3 is CATSRVEETGWVNNEQFF. CDR3 DNA sequence: TGTGCCACCAGCAGAGTTGAGGAAACAGGGTGGGTTAACAATGAGCAGTTCTTC.